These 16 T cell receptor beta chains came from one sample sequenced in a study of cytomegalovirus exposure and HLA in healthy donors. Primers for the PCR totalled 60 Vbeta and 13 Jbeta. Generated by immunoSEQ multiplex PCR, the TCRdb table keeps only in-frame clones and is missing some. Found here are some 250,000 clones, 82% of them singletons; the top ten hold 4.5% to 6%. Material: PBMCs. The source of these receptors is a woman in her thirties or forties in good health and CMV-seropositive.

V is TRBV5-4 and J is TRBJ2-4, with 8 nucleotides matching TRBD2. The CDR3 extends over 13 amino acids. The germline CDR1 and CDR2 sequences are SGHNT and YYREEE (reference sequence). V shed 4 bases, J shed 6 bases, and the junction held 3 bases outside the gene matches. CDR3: CASSALAGNIQYF. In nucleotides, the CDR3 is TGTGCCAGCAGCGCCCTAGCGGGAAACATTCAGTACTTC. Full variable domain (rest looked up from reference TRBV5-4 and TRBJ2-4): ETGVTQSPTHLIKTRGQQVTLRCSSQSGHNTVSWYQQALGQGPQFIFQYYREEENGRGNFPPRFSGLQFPNYSSELNVNALELDDSALYLCASSALAGNIQYFGAGTRLSVL.

CDR3 residues: CASSLATGGTEAFF. CDR3 DNA sequence: TGTGCCAGCAGCTTAGCAACAGGGGGGACTGAAGCTTTCTTT. The chain links TRBV7-2 to TRBJ1-1, with 8 bases aligning to TRBD1. The CDR3 runs 14 residues. V was pared by 0 bases and J by 5 bases, with 2 bases of the junction left unmatched. Germline CDR1 is SGHTA and CDR2 is FQGNSA.

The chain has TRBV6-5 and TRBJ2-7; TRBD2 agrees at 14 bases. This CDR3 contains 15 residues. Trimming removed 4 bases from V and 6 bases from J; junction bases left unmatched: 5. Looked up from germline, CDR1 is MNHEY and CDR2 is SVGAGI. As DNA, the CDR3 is TGTGCCAGCAGTTCCGCCGGGACTAGCGGGGGCGAGCAGTACTTC. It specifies CASSSAGTSGGEQYF.

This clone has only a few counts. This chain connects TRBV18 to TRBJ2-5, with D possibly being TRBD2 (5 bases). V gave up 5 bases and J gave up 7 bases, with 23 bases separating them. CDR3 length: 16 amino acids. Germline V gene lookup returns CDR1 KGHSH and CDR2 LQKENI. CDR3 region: CASSAQTGHGKGTQYF. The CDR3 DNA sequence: TGTGCCAGCTCAGCTCAGACGGGCCACGGGAAAGGGACCCAGTACTTC.

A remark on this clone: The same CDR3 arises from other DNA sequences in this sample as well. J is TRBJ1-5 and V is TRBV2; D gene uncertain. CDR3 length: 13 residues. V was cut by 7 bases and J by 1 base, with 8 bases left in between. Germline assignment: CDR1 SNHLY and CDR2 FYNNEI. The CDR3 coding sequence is TGTGCCAGCACGGGAGGGAGCAATCAGCCCCAGCATTTT. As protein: CASTGGSNQPQHF.

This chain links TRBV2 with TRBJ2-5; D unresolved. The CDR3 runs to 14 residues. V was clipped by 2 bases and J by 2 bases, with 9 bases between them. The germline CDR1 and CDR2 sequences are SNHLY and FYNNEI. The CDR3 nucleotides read TGTGCCAGCAGTGAATACGGGTTGCAAGAGACCCAGTACTTC. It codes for CASSEYGLQETQYF.

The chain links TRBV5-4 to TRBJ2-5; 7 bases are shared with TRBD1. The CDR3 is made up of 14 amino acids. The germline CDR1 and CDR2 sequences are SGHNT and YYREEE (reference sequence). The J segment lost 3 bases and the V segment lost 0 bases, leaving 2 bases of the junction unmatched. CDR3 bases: TGTGCCAGCAGCTTGGCTGGACAGGAAGAGACCCAGTACTTC. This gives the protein CASSLAGQEETQYF.

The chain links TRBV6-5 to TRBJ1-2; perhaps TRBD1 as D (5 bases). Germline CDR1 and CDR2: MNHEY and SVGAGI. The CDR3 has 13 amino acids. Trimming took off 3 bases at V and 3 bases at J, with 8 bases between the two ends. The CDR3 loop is CASSYGRDYGYTF. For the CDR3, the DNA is TGTGCCAGCAGTTATGGCAGGGACTATGGCTACACCTTC.

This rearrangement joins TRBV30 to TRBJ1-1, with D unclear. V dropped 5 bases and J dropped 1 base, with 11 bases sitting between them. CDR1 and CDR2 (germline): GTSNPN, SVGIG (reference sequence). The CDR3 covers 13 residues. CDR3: CAWQPSGNTEAFF. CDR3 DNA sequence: TGTGCCTGGCAACCTTCAGGGAACACTGAAGCTTTCTTT.

In DNA, the CDR3 is TGTGCCAGCAGTTGGGCAGAGACCCAGTACTTC. Its translation: CASSWAETQYF. This chain uses TRBV6-5 with TRBJ2-5, with D unresolved. V was clipped by 4 bases and J by 4 bases, with 4 bases between them. Germline V CDR1 and CDR2: MNHEY, SVGAGI. The CDR3 runs 11 residues.

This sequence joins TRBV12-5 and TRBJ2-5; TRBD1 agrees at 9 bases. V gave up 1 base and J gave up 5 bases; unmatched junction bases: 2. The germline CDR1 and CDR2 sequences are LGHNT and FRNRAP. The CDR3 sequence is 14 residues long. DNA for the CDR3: TGTGCTAGTGGTTTGGCCGGGACAGGGGAGACCCAGTACTTC. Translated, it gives CASGLAGTGETQYF.

The CDR3: CASSQGDSDYGYTF. DNA for the CDR3: TGTGCCAGCAGCCAAGGGGACAGCGACTATGGCTACACCTTC. The chain combines TRBV4-2 with TRBJ1-2, with 7 bases fitting TRBD1. Germline loops: CDR1 LGHNA, CDR2 YNFKEQ. The CDR3 has 14 amino acids. V lost 1 base, J lost 3 bases, and 2 bases stayed unmatched.

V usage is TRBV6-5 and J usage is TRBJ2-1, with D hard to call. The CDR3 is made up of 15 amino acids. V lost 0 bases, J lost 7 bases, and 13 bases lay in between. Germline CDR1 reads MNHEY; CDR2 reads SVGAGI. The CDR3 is CASSYSKRYWNEQFF. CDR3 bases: TGTGCCAGCAGTTACTCGAAACGCTATTGGAATGAGCAGTTCTTC.

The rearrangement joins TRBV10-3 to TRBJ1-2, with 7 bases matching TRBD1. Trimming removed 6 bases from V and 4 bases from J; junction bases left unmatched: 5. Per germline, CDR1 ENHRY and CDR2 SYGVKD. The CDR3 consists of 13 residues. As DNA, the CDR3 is TGTGCCATCAGAGGGGACAGCATCTATGGCTACACCTTC. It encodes CAIRGDSIYGYTF.

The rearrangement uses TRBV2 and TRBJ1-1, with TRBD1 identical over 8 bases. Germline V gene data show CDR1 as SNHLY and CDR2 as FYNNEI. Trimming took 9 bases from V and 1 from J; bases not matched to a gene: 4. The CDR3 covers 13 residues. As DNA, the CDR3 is TGTGCCAGAGTCGGACAGGGGAACACTGAAGCTTTCTTT. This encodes CARVGQGNTEAFF. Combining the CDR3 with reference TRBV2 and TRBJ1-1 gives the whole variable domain EPEVTQTPSHQVTQMGQEVILRCVPISNHLYFYWYRQILGQKVEFLVSFYNNEISEKSEIFDDQFSVERPDGSNFTLKIRSTKLEDSAMYFCARVGQGNTEAFFGQGTRLTVV.

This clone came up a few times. The CDR3 DNA sequence: TGCGCCAGCAGCCCGGGACGGCAGGGGGTTCAGTACTTC. It is translated as CASSPGRQGVQYF. V gene TRBV5-1 combines with J gene TRBJ2-4, with 7 positions matching TRBD1. This CDR3 has 13 residues. V lost 4 bases, J lost 11 bases, and 9 bases stayed unmatched. Looked up from germline, CDR1 is SGHRS and CDR2 is YFSETQ.